Shown below are 10 T cell receptor beta chains from a single sample sequenced in a study of post-analysis software for immune sequencing data. No cognate antigen is known for these TCRs. Study-level results: About 5 TRBV segments (TRBV5-6, TRBV5-1 and TRBV20-1 among them) occurred more frequently in patients than in controls.

Incorporated into the TCR beta cDNA libraries were unique molecular identifiers, which served to reduce PCR and sequencing biases. TCRdb processed the PCR reads anew with MiXCR; each CDR3 protein has one entry. Here the sample spans hundreds of thousands of distinct CDR3 sequences, about 60% being singletons. Sequencing was performed on blood. Source of these receptors: a girl aged 2-15 years with multiple sclerosis.

The gene calls are TRBV5-1 and TRBJ2-5, with 8 bases that match TRBD1. In germline, CDR1 is SGHRS, CDR2 YFSETQ. V trimming: 3 bases; J trimming: 2 bases; junction bases outside the gene matches: 12. The CDR3 loop spans 17 amino acids. The CDR3, as DNA: TGCGCCAGCAGCTCTGGACAGGGAACGCCATTACAAGAGACCCAGTACTTC. Translating it yields CASSSGQGTPLQETQYF. Combining the CDR3 with reference TRBV5-1 and TRBJ2-5 gives the whole variable domain KAGVTQTPRYLIKTRGQQVTLSCSPISGHRSVSWYQQTPGQGLQFLFEYFSETQRNKGNFPGRFSGRQFSNSRSEMNVSTLELGDSALYLCASSSGQGTPLQETQYFGPGTRLLVL.

V gene TRBV7-2 combines with J gene TRBJ2-1, with D tentatively TRBD1 (5 bases). The V gene lost 5 bases and the J gene lost 7 bases, with 15 bases spanning the gap. This CDR3 region has 14 residues. The germline gives CDR1 SGHTA, CDR2 FQGNSA. CDR3 sequence: CTSSPRWGRNEQFF. CDR3 in DNA: TGTACCAGCAGCCCTCGTTGGGGCCGAAATGAGCAGTTCTTC.

This chain's CDR3 is CASGSRTYEQYF. The CDR3 DNA sequence: TGCGCCAGCGGCAGCAGGACCTACGAGCAGTACTTC. The gene calls are TRBV5-1 and TRBJ2-7; D not certain. V lost 7 bases and J lost 2, with 10 bases in between. CDR3 length: 12 amino acids. CDR1 and CDR2 (germline): SGHRS, YFSETQ.

This clonotype was seen repeatedly, ten times or more. The chain is built from TRBV20-1 and TRBJ2-5; the D is unclear. Between the trimmed V and J ends, which lost 0 bases and 4 bases, there was a span of 9 bases. The CDR3 contains 13 residues. Per the germline V gene, CDR1 is DFQATT and CDR2 is SNEGSKA (reference sequence). The CDR3 loop reads CSAREAGTETQYF. As DNA, the CDR3 is TGCAGTGCTAGAGAGGCAGGCACAGAGACCCAGTACTTC.

This clonotype was seen a few times. The chain has TRBV12-3 or TRBV12-4 and TRBJ1-1; no clear D gene. Trimming pared 7 bases from V and 5 bases from J, leaving 17 bases between. CDR3 length: 14 amino acids. The CDR3 loop reads CASTIAGGGTEAFF. CDR3 coding DNA: TGTGCCAGCACCATCGCGGGTGGCGGAACTGAAGCTTTCTTT.

This chain connects TRBV7-2 to TRBJ1-2; the D is unclear. V was clipped by 4 bases and J by 4 bases, with 10 bases between them. Per the germline V gene, CDR1 is SGHTA and CDR2 is FQGNSA. The CDR3 has 13 amino acids. The CDR3 spells CASSSSPGYGYTF. In DNA, the CDR3 is TGTGCCAGCAGCTCATCCCCCGGCTATGGCTACACCTTC.

The V call is TRBV27, the J call TRBJ2-1; 10 nucleotides line up with TRBD1. Germline CDR1 reads MNHEY; CDR2 reads SMNVEV (reference sequence). V was pared by 2 bases and J by 7 bases, with 5 bases of the junction left unmatched. This CDR3 spans 15 amino acids. The CDR3 is CASSLGTGAANEQFF. The CDR3 DNA reads TGTGCCAGCAGTTTAGGGACAGGGGCCGCGAATGAGCAGTTCTTC.

The V and J genes are TRBV5-1 and TRBJ2-3, with 7 nucleotides matching TRBD1. The CDR3 runs 16 residues. V lost 0 bases to trimming and J lost 0 bases; unmatched junction nucleotides: 4. Per the germline V gene, CDR1 is SGHRS and CDR2 is YFSETQ. This CDR3 reads CASSLVGTASTDTQYF. The CDR3 DNA is TGCGCCAGCAGCTTGGTTGGGACAGCTAGCACAGATACGCAGTATTTT.

In this sample, this clonotype turned up once. The chain combines TRBV7-2 with TRBJ2-7, with D perhaps assigned TRBD1 or TRBD2 (5 bases each). Germline V gene lookup returns CDR1 SGHTA and CDR2 FQGNSA. V was clipped by 3 bases and J by 0 bases, with 18 bases between them. The CDR3 runs 17 residues. The CDR3 here is CASSFENRDGFSYEQYF. The DNA for the CDR3 is TGTGCCAGCAGCTTTGAAAACCGGGACGGTTTCTCCTACGAGCAGTACTTC.

The CDR3: CASSSNYGTSGSADTQYF. As DNA, the CDR3 is TGTGCCAGCAGCTCCAACTACGGGACTAGCGGGAGCGCAGATACGCAGTATTTT. V is TRBV7-9 and J is TRBJ2-3, with TRBD2 matching over 14 bases. V lost 4 bases and J lost 4; bases outside the gene matches: 10. The CDR3 is 18 amino acids. Germline V lookup: CDR1 SEHNR, CDR2 FQNEAQ (reference sequence).